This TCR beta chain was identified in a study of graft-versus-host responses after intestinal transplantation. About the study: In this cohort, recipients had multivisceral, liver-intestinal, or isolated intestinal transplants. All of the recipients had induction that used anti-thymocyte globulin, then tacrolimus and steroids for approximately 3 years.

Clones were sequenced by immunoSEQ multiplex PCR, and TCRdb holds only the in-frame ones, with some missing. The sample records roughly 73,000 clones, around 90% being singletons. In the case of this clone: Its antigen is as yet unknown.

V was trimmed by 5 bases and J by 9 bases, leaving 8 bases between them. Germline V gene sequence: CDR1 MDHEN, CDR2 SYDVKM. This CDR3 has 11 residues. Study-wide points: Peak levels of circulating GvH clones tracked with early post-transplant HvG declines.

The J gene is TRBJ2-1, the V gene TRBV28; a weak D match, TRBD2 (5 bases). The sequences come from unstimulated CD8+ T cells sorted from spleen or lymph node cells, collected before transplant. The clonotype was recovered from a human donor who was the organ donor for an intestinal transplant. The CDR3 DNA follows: TGTGCCAGCAGTCTTGAGGGTGAGCAGTTCTTC. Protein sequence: CASSLEGEQFF.